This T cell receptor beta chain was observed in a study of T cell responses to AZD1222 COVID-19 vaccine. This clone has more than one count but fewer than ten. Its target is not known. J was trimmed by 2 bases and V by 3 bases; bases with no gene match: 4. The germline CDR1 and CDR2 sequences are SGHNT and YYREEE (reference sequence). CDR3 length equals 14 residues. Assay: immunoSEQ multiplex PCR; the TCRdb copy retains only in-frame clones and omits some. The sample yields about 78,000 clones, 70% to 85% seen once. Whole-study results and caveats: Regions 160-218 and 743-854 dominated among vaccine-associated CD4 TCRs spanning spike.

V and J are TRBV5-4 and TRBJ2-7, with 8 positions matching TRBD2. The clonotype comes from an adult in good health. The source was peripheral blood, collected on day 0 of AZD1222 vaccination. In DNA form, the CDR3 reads TGTGCCAGCAGCTCCACAGCGGGAGCCTACGAGCAGTACTTC. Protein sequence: CASSSTAGAYEQYF.